Listed here are 5 T cell receptor beta chains from one sample, sequenced in a study of blood T cell repertoires in COVID-19. Only in-frame clones appear in the TCRdb table, and some are missing; sequencing was by immunoSEQ multiplex PCR. The repertoire consists of approximately 40,000 clones, with approximately 87% occurring once and the leading ten covering about 4%. Sequencing input: peripheral blood. The receptors derive from a man in his forties with COVID-19, enrolled during active disease.

This clone appeared once. V and J are TRBV4-1 and TRBJ2-7; the match to TRBD1 covers 7 bases. J lost 1 base, V lost 1 base, and 7 bases had no gene match. Germline V gives CDR1 MGHRA, CDR2 YSYEKL. This CDR3 is 16 amino acids long. CDR3 nucleotide sequence: TGCGCCAGCAGCCAAGCAAGACAGGGTGGGTCCTACGAGCAGTACTTC. Its protein product is CASSQARQGGSYEQYF.

The J gene is TRBJ2-5, the V gene TRBV4-1; 8 bases fit TRBD1. V gave up 4 bases and J gave up 5 bases; unmatched junction bases: 6. Germline loops: CDR1 MGHRA, CDR2 YSYEKL. The CDR3 sequence is 14 residues long. This CDR3 reads CASSPGQGVETQYF. For the CDR3, the DNA is TGCGCCAGCAGCCCTGGACAGGGTGTCGAGACCCAGTACTTC.

V gene TRBV2 combines with J gene TRBJ2-5, with 11 nucleotides matching TRBD2. CDR1 and CDR2 (germline): SNHLY, FYNNEI. With 6 bases clipped from V and 4 bases from J, the junction kept 7 bases outside the gene matches. The CDR3 has 15 amino acids. In DNA, the CDR3 is TGTGCCAGCAGAGAAATTGGACTAGCGGGAGAGACCCAGTACTTC. Translating gives CASREIGLAGETQYF.

This clone showed up just once. The rearrangement joins TRBV11-2 to TRBJ1-1; D remains unclear. Per germline, CDR1 SGHAT and CDR2 FQNNGV. The CDR3 contains 16 residues. V lost 0 bases, J lost 4 bases, and 15 bases lay in between. The CDR3 is CASSLDYRGEVTEAFF. The CDR3 DNA follows: TGTGCCAGCAGCTTAGATTATCGGGGAGAAGTCACTGAAGCTTTCTTT.

The chain carries TRBV3-1 (or the pseudogene TRBV3-2) and TRBJ2-2; D ambiguous. Germline V gene data show CDR1 as LGHDT and CDR2 as YNNKEL (reference sequence). The CDR3 is 12 amino acids. V was cut by 3 bases and J by 7 bases, with 6 bases left in between. CDR3 in amino acids: CASSHSSGELFF. The CDR3 DNA sequence: TGTGCCAGCAGCCATTCCAGCGGGGAGCTGTTTTTT.